This T cell receptor (beta chain) was sequenced in a study of T cells after yellow fever vaccination. The CDR3 length is 15 residues. Germline values: CDR1 SGHTA, CDR2 FQGNSA. V was clipped by 1 base and J by 5 bases, with 11 bases between them. Each CDR3 protein gets one entry after TCRdb re-called the 5' RACE reads with MiXCR. The data show some 350,000 distinct CDR3 sequences, roughly 11% seen once. This clonotype has more than one count but fewer than ten. The rearrangement uses TRBV7-2 and TRBJ2-2; D might be TRBD1 (5 bases). The origin of this receptor is a man younger than 35 who received the YFV17D yellow fever vaccine. Sample: PBMCs, taken on the day of the first yellow fever vaccination. CDR3 region: CASSLVWQGTGELFF. CDR3 bases: TGTGCCAGCAGCTTAGTGTGGCAGGGAACCGGGGAGCTGTTTTTT.